Sequencing of this T cell receptor (beta chain) was carried out in a study of T cell repertoires in cytomegalovirus infection. Study details: Public TCR beta signatures provided an indication of both CMV infection and a matching HLA type. Points from the study as a whole: In two of eight donors, the top clonotype was HLA-C-restricted CMV-specific.

Points on this clonotype: Its target is unknown.

TCRdb called the reads again in MiXCR, with one record for every CDR3 protein. The table lists fewer than 350,000 distinct CDR3 sequences, over 7.5% of them singletons. V lost 5 bases to trimming and J lost 1 base, with 12 bases between them. The CDR3 loop spans 14 amino acids. Germline V gene sequence: CDR1 MNHNS, CDR2 SASEGT. J is TRBJ2-7 and V is TRBV6-1, with D unresolved. The clonotype comes from a human donor in good health (CMV status not recorded). Some clones in this sample may be carry-over from other donors' samples. Sample: PBMCs. In DNA, the CDR3 is TGTGCCAGCAGTTACTATTCGCAGTCCTACGAGCAGTACTTC. As protein: CASSYYSQSYEQYF.